This record covers a single T cell receptor (beta chain). This clone appeared once. This receptor's antigen is unknown. It has no much larger one-base neighbor in the sample; base qualities were not kept. This record comes from a study of memory CD4+ T cells and cytomegalovirus serostatus (dated by TCRdb to the late 2010s). In the study overall: The 35 or so healthy Belgian adults in the cohort included 9 who were CMV seropositive and 24 who were CMV seronegative. To replicate a published TCR-based CMV serostatus classifier, the study sequenced CD4+ memory TCRbeta repertoires from a Belgian cohort whose cytomegalovirus serostatus was known.

The paper as a whole reports these results and caveats: For predicting CMV serostatus, the median bootstrapped AUC was approximately 0.95 using the original framework and roughly 0.92 using a US-trained random forest. The results were read as suggesting that the CMV-associated TCR signature is, for the most part, present in the CD4+ memory repertoire. Among the roughly 160 previously reported CMV-associated TCRbeta sequences, some 67 showed up in the CD4+ memory repertoires, with each one found in between one and five individuals. Only CD4+CD45RO+ memory cells were sequenced, unlike the original study, which covered naive and memory CD4+ and CD8+ populations. A median bootstrapped AUC of 0.95 with a 95% CI of 0.76-1.00 was achieved on the Belgian cohort by the original-framework classifier.

The CDR3 goes from the cysteine to the phenylalanine over 15 residues. The sequence is cut down to CDR3 DNA, 45 bases in frame from base 1. CDR1 and CDR2, looked up from the germline V gene, are SGDLS and YYNGEE. V is clipped by 3 bases and J by 4 bases, and the sequence between their germline boundaries is 16 bases long. Genomic DNA was extracted from sorted cells with the Quick-DNA Microprep Kit. Amplification of TCRbeta DNA was done with the immunoSEQ hsTCRbeta kit, following the protocol from the manufacturer. An Illumina MiSeq instrument was used to sequence the TCRbeta libraries. For the original study's pipeline: Once out-of-frame sequences had been removed, fewer than 2.5 million distinct TCRbeta sequences were left, which works out to an average of approximately 63,000 per individual. Each individual was scored according to the count of 164 previously reported CMV-associated TCRbeta sequences and the total productive distinct TCRbeta count. A beta-binomial model was reimplemented in Python, and scikit-learn random forests with default parameters were trained on data from the US cohort. Classifier performance on the Belgian cohort was summarized as median AUC with percentile confidence intervals calculated over 10,000 bootstrap iterations. Drawn from immuneACCESS, this table holds only the in-frame rearrangements with V and J called that TCRdb kept. Clones are partly lost; checked studies trace under half to an unresolved V gene and leave the rest unexplained. The V and J calls and the clone size are those of that table, but D and trimming were determined from the DNA. This sample gives under 50,000 clones in total; around 80% of them show up just once. The top ten constitute 5.3% of the sample.

A FACSAria II was used to sort memory CD4+ T cells, defined as single viable CD3+CD4+CD8-CD45RO+ cells. To determine CMV serostatus, a Roche Elecsys assay was used that detects serum IgG against CMV pp150, pp28, p38 and p52. Once the samples were thawed, total CD4+ T cells were enriched through positive selection using CD4 magnetic microbeads. Samples originated from another study that specifically interrogated the CD4+ T cell memory repertoire. Peripheral blood mononuclear cells were isolated and cryopreserved according to standard operating procedures, and serum was kept at -80 degrees C. The staining relied on CD3-PerCP (BW264/56), CD4-APC (RPA-T4), CD45RO-PE (UCHT1) and CD8-Pacific Orange (3B5) antibodies, and Sytox blue was used to exclude non-viable cells.

The sample comprised memory CD4+ T cells from blood. The origin of this receptor is an adult in good health and CMV-seropositive. The receptor chain draws on TRBV9 and TRBJ2-5; there is no confident call for the D gene. The CDR3 is CASSAGNGVGETQYF. The nucleotide sequence is given as TGTGCCAGCAGCGCAGGTAATGGGGTTGGAGAGACCCAGTACTTC.